These 13 T cell receptor beta chains originate from one sample sequenced in a study of T-cell memory formation after mild COVID-19. TCRdb ran MiXCR on the 5' RACE reads and lists one entry per CDR3 protein. This sample has roughly 350,000 distinct CDR3 sequences; approximately 21% occur once, and the top ten carry roughly an eighth. The sequencing input was PBMCs or a T cell subset sorted from them (not recorded which). Source of these receptors: an adult woman who had mild COVID-19 (a few samples of this study predate the infection). Cell type and time point are not known.

This clonotype was detected once. V and J are TRBV2 and TRBJ2-1, with TRBD1 as a possible D gene (5 bases). CDR3 size: 13 residues. V lost 1 base, J lost 6 bases, and 7 bases lay in between. Germline CDR1 reads SNHLY; CDR2 reads FYNNEI. The CDR3 DNA reads as TGTGCCAGCAGTGAAGGACAGTTCAATGAGCAGTTCTTC. Protein: CASSEGQFNEQFF.

This clonotype was found many times. The rearrangement links TRBV7-6 to TRBJ2-1; 8 bases agree with TRBD2. With 7 bases clipped from V and 4 bases from J, the junction kept 9 bases outside the gene matches. This CDR3 comprises 15 residues. Germline V gives CDR1 SGHVS, CDR2 FNYEAQ. This CDR3 reads CASTHLAGPYNEQFF. Written as DNA, the CDR3 is TGTGCCAGCACCCATCTAGCGGGCCCGTACAATGAGCAGTTCTTC.

This clonotype was seen a handful of times. The genes are TRBV29-1 and TRBJ1-1, with D possibly TRBD1 on 5 matching bases. CDR3 length: 13 amino acids. Germline lookup yields CDR1 SQVTM and CDR2 ANQGSEA. Trimming stripped 5 bases from V and 4 bases from J, with 14 bases between. The CDR3 loop is CSVSGIVGTEAFF. CDR3 DNA sequence: TGCAGCGTTTCAGGGATCGTGGGCACTGAAGCTTTCTTT. The full variable domain, its missing parts supplied by reference TRBV29-1 and TRBJ1-1, is SAVISQKPSRDICQRGTSLTIQCQVDSQVTMMFWYRQQPGQSLTLIATANQGSEATYESGFVIDKFPISRPNLTFSTLTVSNMSPEDSSIYLCSVSGIVGTEAFFGQGTRLTVV.

The gene calls are TRBV13 and TRBJ1-1, with D uncertain. The CDR3 length is 15 residues. V was clipped by 5 bases and J by 8 bases, with 21 bases between them. From germline, CDR1 is PRHDT and CDR2 FYEKMQ (reference sequence). The CDR3 DNA follows: TGTGCCAGCAGCCACCCCACCCGGGGAGAAGAAGAAGCTTTCTTT. It encodes CASSHPTRGEEEAFF. The full variable domain, with the rest looked up from reference TRBV13 and TRBJ1-1, is AAGVIQSPRHLIKEKRETATLKCYPIPRHDTVYWYQQGPGQDPQFLISFYEKMQSDKGSIPDRFSAQQFSDYHSELNMSSLELGDSALYFCASSHPTRGEEEAFFGQGTRLTVV.

This clonotype was counted once. The gene calls are TRBV20-1 and TRBJ2-1, with a weak D call TRBD1 (5 bases). This CDR3 region has 14 residues. Germline V gives CDR1 DFQATT, CDR2 SNEGSKA (reference sequence). The V end lost 0 bases, the J end lost 4 bases, and 10 bases lay between the germline ends. The CDR3 sequence: CSARDWAGYNEQFF. CDR3 bases: TGCAGTGCTAGAGATTGGGCAGGGTACAATGAGCAGTTCTTC.

This clonotype has only a few counts. V is TRBV9 and J is TRBJ2-1; D not resolved. Per germline, CDR1 SGDLS and CDR2 YYNGEE. This CDR3 contains 14 residues. V shed 1 base and J shed 8 bases, with 13 bases lying between them. CDR3 coding DNA: TGTGCCAGCAGCGTAAGTCCGGAGTACTATGAGCAGTTCTTC. It is translated as CASSVSPEYYEQFF.

A few counts support this clonotype. V gene TRBV6-2 or TRBV6-3 combines with J gene TRBJ2-5; no definite D call. Germline V gene data show CDR1 as MNHEY and CDR2 as SVGEGT. The length of the CDR3 is 16 residues. Deletions cut 2 bases from V and 5 bases from J, with 18 bases between. CDR3 DNA sequence: TGTGCCAGCAGTTACCCCATTAGCTCCAGCTCGGAGACCCAGTACTTC. It codes for CASSYPISSSSETQYF.

The chain carries TRBV18 and TRBJ2-1, with 7 nucleotides matching TRBD1. After removal of 3 bases from V and 13 bases from J, the junction contained 6 bases not matched to a gene. The CDR3 covers 12 residues. CDR1 is KGHSH and CDR2 is LQKENI in the germline V gene. Here the CDR3 reads CASSPDRVFQFF. CDR3 sequence (DNA): TGTGCCAGCTCACCCGACAGGGTTTTTCAGTTCTTC. Full variable domain (rest looked up from reference TRBV18 and TRBJ2-1): NAGVMQNPRHLVRRRGQEARLRCSPMKGHSHVYWYRQLPEEGLKFMVYLQKENIIDESGMPKERFSAEFPKEGPSILRIQQVVRGDSAAYFCASSPDRVFQFFGPGTRLTVL.

The V gene is TRBV30, the J gene TRBJ2-4, with D perhaps TRBD2 (6 bases). V was shortened by 2 bases and J by 6 bases, with 11 bases between the two germline ends. This CDR3 is built from 13 residues. Germline loops: CDR1 GTSNPN, CDR2 SVGIG (reference sequence). Written as DNA, the CDR3 is TGTGCCTGGAGTCATCAGGGACTAAACATTCAGTACTTC. Its translation is CAWSHQGLNIQYF.

This clonotype was counted between two and nine times. This chain links TRBV9 with TRBJ2-5, with TRBD1 matching over 7 bases. With 0 bases clipped from V and 6 bases from J, the junction kept 2 bases outside the gene matches. The germline V gene has CDR1 SGDLS and CDR2 YYNGEE. The CDR3 contains 13 residues. This CDR3 reads CASSVGQGQTQYF. The CDR3 nucleotides are TGTGCCAGCAGCGTAGGACAGGGTCAGACCCAGTACTTC.

This clonotype has a handful of counts. The CDR3 region has the DNA TGCGCCAGCAGCTTGGAAGTAGCGGGACCCTACAATGAGCAGTTCTTC. Translation gives CASSLEVAGPYNEQFF. The chain uses TRBV5-1 and TRBJ2-1; TRBD2 aligns across 8 bases. Trimming removed 0 bases from V and 2 bases from J; junction bases left unmatched: 4. The CDR3 runs to 16 residues. Per germline, CDR1 SGHRS and CDR2 YFSETQ.

This chain connects TRBV20-1 to TRBJ2-3, with TRBD2 matching over 9 bases. Germline CDR1 is DFQATT and CDR2 is SNEGSKA (reference sequence). The J segment lost 0 bases and the V segment lost 3 bases, leaving 1 base of the junction unmatched. CDR3 size: 14 residues. The CDR3 loop is CSASSGGSTDTQYF. Here the CDR3 DNA reads TGCAGTGCTAGTAGCGGGGGCAGCACAGATACGCAGTATTTT.

This clonotype was detected once. The chain carries TRBV4-1 and TRBJ1-2; D ambiguous. V was clipped by 1 base and J by 4 bases, with 7 bases between them. Germline CDR1 MGHRA, CDR2 YSYEKL. This CDR3 comprises 13 residues. CDR3 loop: CASSQVNRYGYTF. CDR3 nucleotides: TGCGCCAGCAGCCAAGTAAACCGCTATGGCTACACCTTC.